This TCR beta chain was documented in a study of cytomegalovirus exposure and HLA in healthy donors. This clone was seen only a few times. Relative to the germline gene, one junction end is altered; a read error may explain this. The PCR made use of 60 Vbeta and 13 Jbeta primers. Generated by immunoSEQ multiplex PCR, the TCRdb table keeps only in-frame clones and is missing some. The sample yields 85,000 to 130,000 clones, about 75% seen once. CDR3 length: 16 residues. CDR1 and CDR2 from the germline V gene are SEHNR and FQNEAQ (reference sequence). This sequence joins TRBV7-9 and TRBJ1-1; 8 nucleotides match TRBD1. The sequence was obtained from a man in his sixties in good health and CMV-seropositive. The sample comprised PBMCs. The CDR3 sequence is CSSSPPRGPSNTEAFF. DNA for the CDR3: TGTTCCAGCAGCCCCCCCAGGGGGCCCTCGAACACTGAAGCTTTCTTT.